This TCR beta chain is from a study of cytomegalovirus exposure and HLA in healthy donors. Concerning this clone itself: Antigen unknown.

Germline values: CDR1 WNHNN, CDR2 SYGVQD (reference sequence). Trimming at V came to 2 bases and at J to 0 bases, leaving 13 bases not matched to a gene. The CDR3 totals 19 residues. The PCR ran on 60 Vbeta and 13 Jbeta primers. Here immunoSEQ multiplex PCR was the method, and the copy in TCRdb shows in-frame clones only, minus some. The table shows around 97,000 clones, with roughly a tenth occurring only once. Study-wide results and limits: Generally TCR sequences proved uncommon, though certain public TCRs appeared in numerous donors. What a later analysis showed was that several of the most significant clusters appeared linked to common viral pathogens.

Sequenced material: PBMCs. The chain combines TRBV10-1 with TRBJ1-5, with 7 bases lining up with TRBD1. This TCR came from a man aged 45-65 years in good health and CMV-seropositive. DNA for the CDR3: TGCGCCAGCAGTGAGCGGGAGCCCGGACAGGACTATAGCAATCAGCCCCAGCATTTT. This translates into CASSEREPGQDYSNQPQHF.